This TCR beta chain was observed in a study of CD8+ T cells in alopecia areata. Overall study: Twice a day, 5 to 10 mg of oral tofacitinib was administered to treated patients. Study results and limitations: Administration of tofacitinib significantly diminished scalp clonality and expanded CD8+ clones within the top 100. Under tofacitinib, numerous expanded lesional clonotypes remained detectable in scalp and blood.

Treatment given: oral pan-JAK inhibitor, 5-10 mg twice daily. Extracted RNA was reverse transcribed into cDNA, the sequencing template. Sequencing used immunoSEQ multiplex PCR; TCRdb keeps in-frame clones, though not all of them. The sample records 90,000 to 130,000 clones, around 50% being singletons. This clone is a singleton in its sample. Its specificity is not known. With 4 bases removed from V and 1 base from J, the gap between germline ends came to 8 bases. CDR1 is MNHEY and CDR2 is SMNVEV in the germline V gene (reference sequence). The CDR3 is 13 amino acids. This receptor was obtained from a human donor with alopecia areata. The sequencing used CD8+ T cells sorted from blood, collected at week 24, from a patient treated with tofacitinib. V is TRBV27 and J is TRBJ2-7; a weak D match, TRBD1 (6 bases). The CDR3 DNA is TGTGCCAGCAGTTCTCAGGGGTCCTACGAGCAGTACTTC. Translation: CASSSQGSYEQYF.